This passage covers 8 T cell receptor beta chains from one sample sequenced in a study of control samples from healthy donors and cancer patients. Profiled with immunoSEQ multiplex PCR; TCRdb holds only in-frame clones, not every one. The sample yields tens of thousands of clones, 70% to 90% seen once. Material for sequencing was blood. All receptors come from a woman aged 60-75 years in good health.

The genes are TRBV30 and TRBJ1-1; no clear D gene. V shed 3 bases and J shed 0 bases, with 11 bases lying between them. In germline, CDR1 is GTSNPN, CDR2 SVGIG (reference sequence). This CDR3 contains 14 residues. The CDR3 region is CAWSAPRLNTEAFF. Here the CDR3 DNA reads TGTGCCTGGAGCGCCCCCAGGTTGAACACTGAAGCTTTCTTT. Combining the CDR3 with reference TRBV30 and TRBJ1-1 gives the whole variable domain SQTIHQWPATLVQPVGSPLSLECTVEGTSNPNLYWYRQAAGRGLQLLFYSVGIGQISSEVPQNLSASRPQDRQFILSSKKLLLSDSGFYLCAWSAPRLNTEAFFGQGTRLTVV.

V is TRBV30 and J is TRBJ1-2; D is perhaps TRBD1 (5 bases). Germline loops: CDR1 GTSNPN, CDR2 SVGIG (reference sequence). The V gene lost 4 bases and the J gene lost 8 bases, with 17 bases spanning the gap. The CDR3 runs to 13 residues. The CDR3 DNA reads TGTGCCTGGATTATCCCCCAGGGTGGCGGCTACACCTTC. Protein product: CAWIIPQGGGYTF. Together with reference TRBV30 and TRBJ1-2, the CDR3 gives the full variable domain: SQTIHQWPATLVQPVGSPLSLECTVEGTSNPNLYWYRQAAGRGLQLLFYSVGIGQISSEVPQNLSASRPQDRQFILSSKKLLLSDSGFYLCAWIIPQGGGYTFGSGTRLTVV.

The chain recombines TRBV18 with TRBJ2-5, with D hard to call. With 2 bases removed from V and 5 bases from J, the gap between germline ends came to 9 bases. This CDR3 comprises 13 residues. Germline CDR1 reads KGHSH; CDR2 reads LQKENI. The CDR3: CASSPGSGETQYF. CDR3 bases: TGTGCCAGCTCACCAGGTTCGGGCGAGACCCAGTACTTC. Full variable domain (missing parts from reference TRBV18 and TRBJ2-5): NAGVMQNPRHLVRRRGQEARLRCSPMKGHSHVYWYRQLPEEGLKFMVYLQKENIIDESGMPKERFSAEFPKEGPSILRIQQVVRGDSAAYFCASSPGSGETQYFGPGTRLLVL.

The chain joins TRBV4-3 to TRBJ2-1, with 7 bases matching TRBD2. V dropped 0 bases and J dropped 10; count of bases not matched to a gene: 9. CDR1 and CDR2 from the germline V gene are LGHNA and YSLEER. The CDR3 sequence is 15 residues long. DNA of the CDR3: TGCGCCAGCAGCCAAGATCGACTAGCCCTTAACGAGCAGTTCTTC. It encodes CASSQDRLALNEQFF.

V usage is TRBV3-1 (or the pseudogene TRBV3-2) and J usage is TRBJ2-7, with 12 bases lining up with TRBD2. CDR1 is LGHDT and CDR2 is YNNKEL in the germline V gene (reference sequence). V gave up 1 base and J gave up 0 bases; unmatched junction bases: 7. The CDR3 loop spans 18 amino acids. The CDR3 loop is CASSQALAGGPSSYEQYF. In nucleotides, the CDR3 is TGTGCCAGCAGCCAAGCACTAGCGGGGGGCCCGAGCTCCTACGAGCAGTACTTC.

The chain is built from TRBV5-1 and TRBJ2-1; TRBD2 matches 8 bases. Germline values: CDR1 SGHRS, CDR2 YFSETQ. CDR3 length: 16 residues. V lost 4 bases to trimming and J lost 3 bases; unmatched junction nucleotides: 9. In nucleotides, the CDR3 is TGCGCCAGCAGCGGGGCGGCGGGAGGCTTCTACAATGAGCAGTTCTTC. Encoded protein: CASSGAAGGFYNEQFF.

V usage is TRBV5-7 and J usage is TRBJ2-2, with D possibly matching TRBD2 (6 bases). TRBV5-7 qualifies as an ORF whose function is uncertain. Trimming took off 4 bases at V and 0 bases at J, with 16 bases between the two ends. The CDR3 runs to 17 residues. The CDR3: CASSTRGFGANTGELFF. The CDR3 bases are TGTGCCAGCAGCACGCGGGGTTTTGGGGCGAACACCGGGGAGCTGTTTTTT.

This rearrangement joins TRBV29-1 to TRBJ2-7, with a possible D match to TRBD1 (5 bases). Germline V gene lookup returns CDR1 SQVTM and CDR2 ANQGSEA. This CDR3 spans 15 amino acids. The V and J ends lost 3 bases and 0 bases respectively, with 15 bases between them. This chain's CDR3 is CSVDWGDRNSYEQYF. The CDR3 bases are TGCAGCGTTGATTGGGGCGACAGAAACTCCTACGAGCAGTACTTC.